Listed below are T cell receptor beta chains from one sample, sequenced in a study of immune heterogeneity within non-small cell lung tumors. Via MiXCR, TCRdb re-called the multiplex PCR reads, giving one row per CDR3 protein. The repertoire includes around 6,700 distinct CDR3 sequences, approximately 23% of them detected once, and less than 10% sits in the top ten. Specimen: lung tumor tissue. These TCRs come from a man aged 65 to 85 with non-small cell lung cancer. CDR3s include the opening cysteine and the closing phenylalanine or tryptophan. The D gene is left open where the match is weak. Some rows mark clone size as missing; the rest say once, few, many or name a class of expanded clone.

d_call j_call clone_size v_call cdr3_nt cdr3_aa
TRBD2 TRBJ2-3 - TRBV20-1 TGCAGTGCTAGAGACTTAGCGGGGGGTGTAGATACGCAGTATTTT CSARDLAGGVDTQYF
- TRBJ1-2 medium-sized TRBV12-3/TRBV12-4 TGTGCCAGCAGTTTCATTACAGACTATGGCTACACCTTC CASSFITDYGYTF
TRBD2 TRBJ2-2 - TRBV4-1 TGCGCCAGCAGCCAAGACGGACTAGCGAACACCGGGGAGCTGTTTTTT CASSQDGLANTGELFF
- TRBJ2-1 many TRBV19 TGTGCCAGTAGGAATACAGGAAACAATGAGCAGTTCTTC CASRNTGNNEQFF
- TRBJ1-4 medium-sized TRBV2 TGTGCCAGCAGTGACCGATCGAGGGGGGAAAAACTGTTTTTT CASSDRSRGEKLFF
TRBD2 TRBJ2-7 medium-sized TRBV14 TGTGCCAGCAGCCCTATAGCGGGGGGCGACTCCTACGAGCAGTACTTC CASSPIAGGDSYEQYF
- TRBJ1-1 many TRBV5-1 TGCGCCAGCAGCTTGGGGCGGATGTCTGTCACTGAAGCTTTCTTT CASSLGRMSVTEAFF
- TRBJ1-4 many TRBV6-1 TGTGCCAGCCGCCCAGGAGGGGGACGGGAAAAACTGTTTTTT CASRPGGGREKLFF
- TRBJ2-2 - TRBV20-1 TGCAGTGCTAGTTCAGAGAGGGGGGGCGCGAACACCTGGGAGCTGTTTTTT CSASSERGGANTWELFF
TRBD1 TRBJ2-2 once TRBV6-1 TGTGCCAGCAGAACCGGGACAGTAAACACCGGGGAGCTGTTTTTT CASRTGTVNTGELFF
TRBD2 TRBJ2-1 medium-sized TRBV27 TGTGCCAGCAGTCCCGGGACTAGCGGATACAATGAGCAGTTCTTC CASSPGTSGYNEQFF
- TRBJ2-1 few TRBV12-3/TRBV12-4 TGTGCCAGCAACTCTCAGGGAGCGGTGTCCCCTTGGTTCTTC CASNSQGAVSPWFF
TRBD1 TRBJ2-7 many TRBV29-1 TGCAGCGTTGTGTACAGGGGGGTTTCCGAGCAGTACTTC CSVVYRGVSEQYF
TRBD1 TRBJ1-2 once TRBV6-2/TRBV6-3 TGTGCCAGCAGTGGGACAGAACTTTATGGCTACACCTTC CASSGTELYGYTF
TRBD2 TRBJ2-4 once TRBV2 TGTGCCAGCAGGCCCTGGACTAGCCGTGATGGGTCCAAAAACATTCAGTACTTC CASRPWTSRDGSKNIQYF
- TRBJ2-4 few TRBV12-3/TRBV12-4 TGTGCCAGCAGAGAGGGCCTCAACATTCAGTACTTC CASREGLNIQYF
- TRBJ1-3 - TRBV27 TGTGCCAGCAGTGCGGGGGGATCCAACTCCAACACCATATATTTT CASSAGGSNSNTIYF
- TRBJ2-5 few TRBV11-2 TGTGCCAGCAGCTTAACTAGTGGGGATAGAGAGACCCAGTACTTC CASSLTSGDRETQYF
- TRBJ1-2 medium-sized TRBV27 TGTGCCAGCAGTTTATCGATAGGCCAGGTCTATGGCTACACCTTC CASSLSIGQVYGYTF
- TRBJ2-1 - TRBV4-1 TGCGCCAGCAGCCAAGCCAAGGGGGGGCCGAGGGAGCAGTTCTTC CASSQAKGGPREQFF
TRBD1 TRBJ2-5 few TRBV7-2 TGTGCCAGCAGCTTAGATACAGGGGCAGTGACCCAGTACTTC CASSLDTGAVTQYF